This T cell receptor beta chain was retrieved from a study of T cell responses to AZD1222 COVID-19 vaccine. General study findings and limits: Baseline seropositives among AZD1222 recipients totaled only 5 or 6. Unmutated variant regions reportedly attract nearly half of all spike-specific TCRs. White British donors predominated, females outnumbered males, and clonal diversity was possibly underestimated.

Note on this clone: What it binds is unknown.

Generated by immunoSEQ multiplex PCR, the TCRdb table keeps only in-frame clones and is missing some. In the table there are 140,000 to 150,000 clones, 80% to 95% of which are singletons. J lost 3 bases, V lost 5 bases, and 15 bases had no gene match. CDR1 is MDHEN and CDR2 is SYDVKM in the germline V gene. The CDR3 is 17 amino acids. The sequence derives from an adult in good health. The sequences come from peripheral blood, collected on day 0 of AZD1222 vaccination. This chain links TRBV28 with TRBJ2-7; 8 positions agree with TRBD1. The CDR3 region is CASSPLLSRTGIYEQYF. For the CDR3, the DNA is TGTGCCAGCAGTCCCCTCCTTTCACGGACAGGGATCTACGAGCAGTACTTC. Based on the CDR3 plus reference TRBV28 and TRBJ2-7, the full variable domain is DVKVTQSSRYLVKRTGEKVFLECVQDMDHENMFWYRQDPGLGLRLIYFSYDVKMKEKGDIPEGYSVSREKKERFSLILESASTNQTSMYLCASSPLLSRTGIYEQYFGPGTRLTVT.